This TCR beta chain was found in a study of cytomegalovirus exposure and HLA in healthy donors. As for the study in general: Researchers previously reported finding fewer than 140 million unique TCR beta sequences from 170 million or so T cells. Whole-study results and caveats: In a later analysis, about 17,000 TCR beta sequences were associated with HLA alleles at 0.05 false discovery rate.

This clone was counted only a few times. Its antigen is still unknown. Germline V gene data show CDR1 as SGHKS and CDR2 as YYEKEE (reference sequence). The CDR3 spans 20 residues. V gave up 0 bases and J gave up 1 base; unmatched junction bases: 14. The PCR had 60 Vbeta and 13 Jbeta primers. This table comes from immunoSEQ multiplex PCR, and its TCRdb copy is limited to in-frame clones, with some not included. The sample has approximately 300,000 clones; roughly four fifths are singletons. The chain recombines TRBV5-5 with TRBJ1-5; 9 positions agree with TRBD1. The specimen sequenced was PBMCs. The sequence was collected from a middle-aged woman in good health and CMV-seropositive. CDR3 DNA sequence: TGTGCCAGCAGCTTGGGACTAACCGGGACAGGGTTAAAAAGCAATCAGCCCCAGCATTTT. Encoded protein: CASSLGLTGTGLKSNQPQHF.